The 27 T cell receptor beta chains reported below all come from one sample, sequenced in a study of cytomegalovirus exposure and HLA in healthy donors. Primers for the PCR totalled 60 Vbeta and 13 Jbeta. The table came from immunoSEQ multiplex PCR; TCRdb's copy has only in-frame clones and leaves some out. Of some 120,000 clones listed, about 80% are singletons. Material: PBMCs. The source is a man aged 25-45 years in good health and CMV-seronegative.

The J gene is TRBJ2-7, the V gene TRBV14; D may be TRBD1 (7 bases). The CDR3 covers 17 residues. Germline CDR1 SGHDN, CDR2 FVKESK. V lost 5 bases and J lost 0, with 20 bases in between. DNA of the CDR3: TGTGCCAGCAGCGAGAGAAATTGGAGGGGGCGCTCCTACGAGCAGTACTTC. Translated, it gives CASSERNWRGRSYEQYF.

This rearrangement joins TRBV2 to TRBJ2-1, with 7 bases that match TRBD1. Trimming took 8 bases from V and 4 from J; bases not matched to a gene: 8. The germline V gene encodes CDR1 SNHLY and CDR2 FYNNEI. The CDR3 extends over 14 amino acids. The CDR3 DNA sequence: TGTGCCAGCGGTGGGACAGATGGTTACAATGAGCAGTTCTTC. Protein sequence: CASGGTDGYNEQFF.

The rearrangement joins TRBV4-3 to TRBJ2-5; D gene ambiguous. The germline V gene has CDR1 LGHNA and CDR2 YSLEER. V was clipped by 0 bases and J by 3 bases, with 5 bases between them. The CDR3 loop spans 13 amino acids. Here the CDR3 reads CASSQDREETQYF. CDR3 coding DNA: TGCGCCAGCAGCCAAGATCGGGAAGAGACCCAGTACTTC.

The gene calls are TRBV5-1 and TRBJ2-5; perhaps TRBD2 as D (5 bases). Germline values: CDR1 SGHRS, CDR2 YFSETQ. The germline V and J ends were trimmed by 4 bases and 2 bases, with 15 bases remaining between them. The CDR3 is 15 amino acids. CDR3: CASSGGSVGQETQYF. The CDR3 DNA sequence: TGCGCCAGCAGCGGAGGATCGGTGGGGCAAGAGACCCAGTACTTC.

The count of this clone is one. The J gene is TRBJ1-3, the V gene TRBV4-2; D not resolved. Germline CDR1 reads LGHNA; CDR2 reads YNFKEQ. This CDR3 is built from 15 residues. Trimming cost V 0 bases and J 4 bases, with 10 bases left between them. The CDR3 here is CASSQDLTRGNTIYF. The CDR3 DNA reads TGTGCCAGCAGCCAAGACCTAACGAGGGGAAACACCATATATTTT.

The CDR3 sequence is CASKERDTQYF. In DNA form, the CDR3 reads TGTGCCAGCAAAGAGAGGGATACGCAGTATTTT. The J gene is TRBJ2-3, the V gene TRBV27; D unclear. V lost 7 bases, J lost 6 bases, and 8 bases lay in between. The germline gives CDR1 MNHEY, CDR2 SMNVEV (reference sequence). The CDR3 loop spans 11 amino acids.

This chain joins TRBV5-1 and TRBJ2-7; 11 bases are shared with TRBD2. Trimming removed 2 bases from V and 3 bases from J; junction bases left unmatched: 4. Germline-derived CDR1 and CDR2 are SGHRS and YFSETQ. The CDR3 consists of 15 residues. The DNA for the CDR3 is TGCGCCAGCAGCTTTCGACTAGCGGGAAGCTACGAGCAGTACTTC. The encoded protein is CASSFRLAGSYEQYF. Based on the CDR3 plus reference TRBV5-1 and TRBJ2-7, the full variable domain is KAGVTQTPRYLIKTRGQQVTLSCSPISGHRSVSWYQQTPGQGLQFLFEYFSETQRNKGNFPGRFSGRQFSNSRSEMNVSTLELGDSALYLCASSFRLAGSYEQYFGPGTRLTVT.

This chain connects TRBV5-6 to TRBJ1-4, with unresolved D. V lost 0 bases and J lost 7, with 10 bases in between. In germline, CDR1 is SGHDT, CDR2 YYEEEE. This CDR3 spans 14 amino acids. DNA for the CDR3: TGTGCCAGCAGCTTGGTGGGCTTTGGTGAAAAACTGTTTTTT. It yields the protein CASSLVGFGEKLFF.

The chain recombines TRBV11-2 with TRBJ1-1; 7 nucleotides line up with TRBD1. Germline V lookup: CDR1 SGHAT, CDR2 FQNNGV. The CDR3 sequence is 15 residues long. The V segment lost 4 bases and the J segment 1 base; nucleotides outside the gene matches: 6. CDR3 sequence: CASSSRAGGNTEAFF. The CDR3, as DNA: TGTGCCAGCAGCTCCCGGGCAGGGGGGAACACTGAAGCTTTCTTT.

The genes are TRBV19 and TRBJ2-6, with 11 bases lining up with TRBD2. Per germline, CDR1 LNHDA and CDR2 SQIVND (reference sequence). V dropped 3 bases and J dropped 0; count of bases not matched to a gene: 10. The CDR3 consists of 20 residues. CDR3 sequence (DNA): TGTGCCAGTAGTATTCTAGCGGGAGGCCGTGTTAGCTCTGGGGCCAACGTCCTGACTTTC. Translation: CASSILAGGRVSSGANVLTF.

V is TRBV19 and J is TRBJ1-5; TRBD1 matches 8 bases. Germline V lookup: CDR1 LNHDA, CDR2 SQIVND (reference sequence). V shed 5 bases, J shed 10 bases, and the junction held 10 bases outside the gene matches. The CDR3 is 14 amino acids. The CDR3 bases are TGTGCCAGTAGTCTTGGACAGGGAAAAGGCCCCCAGCATTTT. This encodes CASSLGQGKGPQHF.

The genes are TRBV10-3 and TRBJ1-4; D might be TRBD1 (5 bases). Trimming took off 8 bases at V and 3 bases at J, with 16 bases between the two ends. The CDR3 loop spans 15 amino acids. The germline CDR1 and CDR2 sequences are ENHRY and SYGVKD. The CDR3: CAIATSGLANEKLFF. For the CDR3, the DNA is TGTGCCATCGCCACCTCAGGGCTCGCTAATGAAAAACTGTTTTTT.

The chain is built from TRBV27 and TRBJ1-1; no reliable D call. Germline V CDR1 and CDR2: MNHEY, SMNVEV (reference sequence). Trimming stripped 5 bases from V and 7 bases from J, with 20 bases between. The CDR3 has 15 amino acids. For the CDR3, the DNA is TGTGCCAGCAGTCCGTATGGGCGGGGAAGATTTGAAGCTTTCTTT. It is translated as CASSPYGRGRFEAFF.

V is TRBV18 and J is TRBJ1-2; 7 bases are a match to TRBD1. The CDR3 is 14 amino acids. V lost 2 bases to trimming and J lost 8 bases; unmatched junction nucleotides: 8. Germline CDR1 is KGHSH and CDR2 is LQKENI. This CDR3 reads CASSPAGRGDGYTF. The CDR3 DNA is TGTGCCAGCTCACCAGCCGGCAGGGGGGACGGCTACACCTTC.

The CDR3 reads CAITDLLAGERTDTQYF. For the CDR3, the DNA is TGTGCCATCACCGACCTCTTAGCGGGGGAGAGGACAGATACGCAGTATTTT. The chain carries TRBV10-3 and TRBJ2-3; 9 bases are shared with TRBD2. V was clipped by 7 bases and J by 3 bases; unmatched bases: 14. The CDR3 extends over 17 amino acids. Looked up from germline, CDR1 is ENHRY and CDR2 is SYGVKD.

The chain joins TRBV7-9 to TRBJ2-7; TRBD1 agrees at 10 bases. The CDR3 has 14 amino acids. CDR1 and CDR2 (germline): SEHNR, FQNEAQ (reference sequence). The ends lost 4 bases at V and 6 bases at J; junction bases unmatched: 6. This CDR3 is CASSWPGQGLEQYF. The CDR3 bases are TGTGCCAGCAGCTGGCCGGGACAGGGGCTCGAGCAGTACTTC.

This chain joins TRBV5-8 and TRBJ2-1; D might be TRBD1 (5 bases). V gave up 0 bases and J gave up 1 base, with 11 bases separating them. The CDR3 extends over 16 amino acids. Germline values: CDR1 SGHTS, CDR2 YDEGEE. CDR3 in DNA: TGTGCCAGCAGCTTGGGAGACAGACCATCCTACAATGAGCAGTTCTTC. This gives the protein CASSLGDRPSYNEQFF.

The V call is TRBV7-9, the J call TRBJ2-1; D is ambiguous. The CDR3 covers 15 residues. Germline V gene sequence: CDR1 SEHNR, CDR2 FQNEAQ (reference sequence). V lost 5 bases and J 2 bases, leaving 13 bases between the germline ends. For the CDR3, the DNA is TGTGCCAGCAGCCCCAGCGACTGGACCTACAATGAGCAGTTCTTC. It yields the protein CASSPSDWTYNEQFF.

J is TRBJ2-7 and V is TRBV9; 8 positions match TRBD1. Germline trimming cut 0 bases from V and 3 bases from J; bases unmatched to any gene: 5. The CDR3 is 15 amino acids. Germline lookup yields CDR1 SGDLS and CDR2 YYNGEE. In DNA, the CDR3 is TGTGCCAGCAGCGTAGCCTTGGGACAGGACTACGAGCAGTACTTC. This translates into CASSVALGQDYEQYF.

This sequence joins TRBV10-1 and TRBJ1-2; 7 bases agree with TRBD1. Germline V gene data show CDR1 as WNHNN and CDR2 as SYGVQD (reference sequence). The V gene end was trimmed by 7 bases and the J gene end by 3 bases; junction bases not matched to a gene: 14. CDR3 size: 16 residues. The CDR3 spells CASTRQGGRFDYGYTF. The DNA for the CDR3 is TGCGCCAGCACCCGACAGGGAGGACGTTTCGACTATGGCTACACCTTC.

The CDR3 sequence is CARSGNRGEKLFF. For the CDR3, the DNA is TGTGCCAGAAGCGGAAACAGGGGTGAAAAACTGTTTTTT. The genes are TRBV5-3 and TRBJ1-4, with TRBD1 identical over 7 bases. TRBV5-3 is an ORF for which the function is uncertain. There are 13 residues in the CDR3. Germline trimming cut 4 bases from V and 7 bases from J; bases unmatched to any gene: 4.

The J gene is TRBJ2-4, the V gene TRBV27; TRBD1 agrees at 8 bases. J gave up 5 bases and V 7 bases, and 10 bases lay outside the gene matches. Per the germline V gene, CDR1 is MNHEY and CDR2 is SMNVEV (reference sequence). The CDR3 length is 15 residues. The CDR3 nucleotides are TGTGCCAGCAACCTCGACAGGGGAAACCAAAACATTCAGTACTTC. This translates into CASNLDRGNQNIQYF.

This chain uses TRBV11-2 with TRBJ1-1; 8 bases fit TRBD1. CDR3 length: 16 amino acids. Germline values: CDR1 SGHAT, CDR2 FQNNGV. Trimming at V came to 5 bases and at J to 1 base, leaving 9 bases not matched to a gene. CDR3 sequence reads: CASSPIRGPGNTEAFF. The CDR3 nucleotides read TGTGCCAGCAGCCCTATCAGGGGGCCAGGGAACACTGAAGCTTTCTTT.

Remarks on this clone: Other DNA sequences in this sample translate to the same CDR3. Written as DNA, the CDR3 is TGTGCCACCCAGCCCCAGGGCATAAACACTGAAGCTTTCTTT. Its translation: CATQPQGINTEAFF. The chain is built from TRBV19 and TRBJ1-1; tentatively, D is TRBD1 (5 bases). Trimming stripped 10 bases from V and 2 bases from J, with 17 bases between. The CDR3 totals 14 residues. Germline loops: CDR1 LNHDA, CDR2 SQIVND (reference sequence).

The chain is built from TRBV6-5 and TRBJ2-3; 7 bases line up with TRBD1. After removal of 6 bases from V and 6 bases from J, the junction contained 12 bases not matched to a gene. The CDR3 is made up of 15 amino acids. Germline V gene data show CDR1 as MNHEY and CDR2 as SVGAGI. CDR3 nucleotides: TGTGCCAGCAGAGAGGACAGGTCCCTGAGGGATACGCAGTATTTT. Its translation: CASREDRSLRDTQYF.

V gene TRBV7-2 combines with J gene TRBJ1-5; D is undetermined. This CDR3 spans 13 amino acids. Germline assignment: CDR1 SGHTA and CDR2 FQGNSA. Trimming cost V 5 bases and J 4 bases, with 9 bases left between them. Here the CDR3 reads CASSPGVNQPQHF. CDR3 DNA sequence: TGTGCCAGCAGCCCAGGTGTGAATCAGCCCCAGCATTTT.

The gene calls are TRBV19 and TRBJ1-5; D may be TRBD1 (6 bases). V was pared by 7 bases and J by 0 bases, with 13 bases between. The CDR3 covers 15 residues. CDR1 LNHDA and CDR2 SQIVND come from the germline V gene (reference sequence). The CDR3 spells CASNRRRGSNQPQHF. CDR3 in DNA: TGTGCCAGTAACCGCCGCAGGGGTAGCAATCAGCCCCAGCATTTT. Using reference TRBV19 and TRBJ1-5 for the parts outside the CDR3, the full variable domain is DGGITQSPKYLFRKEGQNVTLSCEQNLNHDAMYWYRQDPGQGLRLIYYSQIVNDFQKGDIAEGYSVSREKKESFPLTVTSAQKNPTAFYLCASNRRRGSNQPQHFGDGTRLSIL.